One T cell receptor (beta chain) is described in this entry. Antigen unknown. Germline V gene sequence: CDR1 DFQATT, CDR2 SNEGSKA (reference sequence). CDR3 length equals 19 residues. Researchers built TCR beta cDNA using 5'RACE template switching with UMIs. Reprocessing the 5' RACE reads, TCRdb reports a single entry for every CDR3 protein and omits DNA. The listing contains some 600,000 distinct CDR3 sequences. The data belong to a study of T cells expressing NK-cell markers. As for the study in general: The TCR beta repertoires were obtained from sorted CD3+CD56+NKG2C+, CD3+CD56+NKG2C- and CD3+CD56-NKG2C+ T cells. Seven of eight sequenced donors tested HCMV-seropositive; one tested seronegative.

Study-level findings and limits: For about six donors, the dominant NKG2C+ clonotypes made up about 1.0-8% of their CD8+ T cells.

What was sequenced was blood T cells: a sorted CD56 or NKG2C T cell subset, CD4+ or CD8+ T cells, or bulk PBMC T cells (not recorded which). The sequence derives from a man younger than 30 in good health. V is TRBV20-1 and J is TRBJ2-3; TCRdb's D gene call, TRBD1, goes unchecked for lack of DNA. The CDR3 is CSARVEAIDRDFFTDTQYF.